The 8 T cell receptor beta chains presented below share a single source sample, sequenced in a study of PD-1 blockade in classical Hodgkin lymphoma. Time point described: cycle 4 day 1 (C4D1), after 6 weeks of nivolumab. Every patient experienced relapse after autologous stem cell transplantation, and brentuximab vedotin exposure varied. PBMCs were thawed, and CD8+ T cells were then isolated from them by magnetic negative selection. Method: immunoSEQ multiplex PCR; TCRdb's copy keeps in-frame clones and lacks some. The data show 20,000 or so clones, with 88% seen just once and roughly 5.2% held by the top ten. The sample here was CD8+ T cells from blood, taken before the fourth cycle of nivolumab. Receptors originate from a human donor with classical Hodgkin lymphoma.

There are a few counts of this clone. The CDR3 region has the DNA TGTGCCAGCAGTTTTGGAGGAGATTGGTACGAGCAGTACTTC. This sequence encodes CASSFGGDWYEQYF. This rearrangement joins TRBV28 to TRBJ2-7; TRBD2 is a possible D gene (5 bases). Germline V gives CDR1 MDHEN, CDR2 SYDVKM. Deletions cut 3 bases from V and 4 bases from J, with 13 bases between. This CDR3 has 14 residues. Full variable domain (outside the CDR3, taken from reference TRBV28 and TRBJ2-7): DVKVTQSSRYLVKRTGEKVFLECVQDMDHENMFWYRQDPGLGLRLIYFSYDVKMKEKGDIPEGYSVSREKKERFSLILESASTNQTSMYLCASSFGGDWYEQYFGPGTRLTVT.

The V and J genes are TRBV7-3 and TRBJ2-1; 12 bases fit TRBD2. The CDR3 contains 18 residues. The V segment lost 5 bases and the J segment 0 bases; nucleotides outside the gene matches: 8. Germline loops: CDR1 SGHTA, CDR2 FQGTGA. This chain's CDR3 is CASSPTSGSPSSYNEQFF. In nucleotides, the CDR3 is TGTGCCAGCAGCCCGACTAGCGGGAGCCCTAGCTCCTACAATGAGCAGTTCTTC.

The chain uses TRBV9 and TRBJ2-7, with 10 bases aligning to TRBD1. Germline V gene sequence: CDR1 SGDLS, CDR2 YYNGEE. This CDR3 region has 13 residues. Trimming took 3 bases from V and 4 from J; bases not matched to a gene: 1. The chain's CDR3 is CASSGDRGYEQYF. In DNA, the CDR3 is TGTGCCAGCAGCGGGGACAGGGGTTACGAGCAGTACTTC.

The chain links TRBV7-7 to TRBJ2-7, with unresolved D. Per the germline V gene, CDR1 is SSHAT and CDR2 is FNYEAQ (reference sequence). The V end lost 5 bases, the J end lost 10 bases, and 9 bases lay between the germline ends. The CDR3 runs to 10 residues. The CDR3 spells CASSPSYQYF. The CDR3 DNA reads TGTGCCAGCAGCCCCTCTTACCAGTACTTC.

The chain joins TRBV7-2 to TRBJ1-4, with D uncertain. Trimming removed 5 bases at V and 4 bases at J, with 14 bases between. The CDR3 is made up of 15 amino acids. Germline values: CDR1 SGHTA, CDR2 FQGNSA. The CDR3 bases are TGTGCCAGCAGCACACAGCAAAGTCGTAATGAAAAACTGTTTTTT. It encodes CASSTQQSRNEKLFF.

V and J are TRBV7-6 and TRBJ2-7, with 7 bases aligning to TRBD1. V lost 5 bases, J lost 2 bases, and 6 bases stayed unmatched. Per germline, CDR1 SGHVS and CDR2 FNYEAQ. CDR3 length: 14 residues. CDR3 DNA: TGTGCCAGCAGCAGCCGGGACAGAGCCTACGAGCAGTACTTC. Translating it yields CASSSRDRAYEQYF.

The rearrangement links TRBV29-1 to TRBJ1-2, with D unclear. This CDR3 is 13 amino acids long. Between the trimmed V and J ends, which lost 5 bases and 0 bases, there was a span of 10 bases. Germline-derived CDR1 and CDR2 are SQVTM and ANQGSEA. The CDR3 nucleotides are TGCAGCGTTATATCCCCAGCTAACTATGGCTACACCTTC. Translated: CSVISPANYGYTF.

By share, this clone counts as medium-sized. The rearrangement joins TRBV11-2 to TRBJ2-1; D is unclear. Germline V lookup: CDR1 SGHAT, CDR2 FQNNGV. V lost 0 bases and J 6 bases, leaving 9 bases between the germline ends. The CDR3 has 14 residues. The DNA for the CDR3 is TGTGCCAGCAGCTTAGACTGGACGGGCAATGAGCAGTTCTTC. Its protein product is CASSLDWTGNEQFF.